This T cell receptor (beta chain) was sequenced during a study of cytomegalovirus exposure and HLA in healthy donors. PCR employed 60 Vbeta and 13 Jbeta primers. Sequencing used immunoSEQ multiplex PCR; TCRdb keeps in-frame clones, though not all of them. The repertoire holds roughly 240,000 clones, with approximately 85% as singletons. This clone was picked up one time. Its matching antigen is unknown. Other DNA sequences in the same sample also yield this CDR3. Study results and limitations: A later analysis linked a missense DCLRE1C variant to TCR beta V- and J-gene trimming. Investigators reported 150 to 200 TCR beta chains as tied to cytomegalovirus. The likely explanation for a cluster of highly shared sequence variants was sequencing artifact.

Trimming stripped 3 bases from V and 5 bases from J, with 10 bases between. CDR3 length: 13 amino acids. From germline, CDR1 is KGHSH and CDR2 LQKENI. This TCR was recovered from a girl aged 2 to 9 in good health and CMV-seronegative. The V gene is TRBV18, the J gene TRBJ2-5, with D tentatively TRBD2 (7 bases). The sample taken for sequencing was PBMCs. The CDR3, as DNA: TGTGCCAGCTCACCGGGGGGGCAGGAGACCCAGTACTTC. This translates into CASSPGGQETQYF.